The 8 T cell receptor beta chains below were found in one sample sequenced in a study of CD8 T cells in Susac syndrome (dated by TCRdb to between 2018 and 2020). The library was obtained by the immunoSEQ multiplex PCR assay. RNA was extracted using the RNeasy kit, and roughly 0.45 to 1 microgram was reverse transcribed with random hexamers. TCRdb itself trimmed the public reads at Q25 with fastp, ran MiXCR and retained productive beta chains. Every entry covers one CDR3 protein and lists the most common genes and DNA from its rows. This sample is represented by approximately 190,000 distinct CDR3 sequences; about 95% of them were singletons. Together, the top ten hold around 0.16% of the sample. Sequences were obtained from CD8+ T cells from PBMCs. These receptors were obtained from a human donor with Susac syndrome.

The chain joins TRBV30 to TRBJ1-4; unclear D gene. The CDR3 totals 13 residues. Germline V gene data show CDR1 as GTSNPN and CDR2 as SVGIG (reference sequence). The V end was cut by 2 bases, the J end by 6 bases, with 10 bases between. CDR3 in DNA: TGTGCCTGGAGTAGCTGGGGAGATGAAAAACTGTTTTTT. Translated, it gives CAWSSWGDEKLFF.

The table lists this clonotype with a count of one. V gene TRBV20-1 combines with J gene TRBJ2-7; TRBD1 is a possible D gene (5 bases). Germline CDR1 is DFQATT and CDR2 is SNEGSKA (reference sequence). Trimming removed 4 bases at V and 2 bases at J, with 9 bases between. The CDR3 is made up of 12 amino acids. CDR3 sequence reads: CSANPRAYEQYF. For the CDR3, the DNA is TGCAGTGCTAACCCCAGGGCCTACGAGCAGTACTTC.

The chain joins TRBV30 to TRBJ2-1, with D maybe TRBD2 (7 bases). Germline loops: CDR1 GTSNPN, CDR2 SVGIG (reference sequence). This CDR3 spans 16 amino acids. The germline V and J ends were trimmed by 0 bases and 3 bases, with 15 bases remaining between them. For the CDR3, the DNA is TGTGCCTGGAGTGTAGGGGGAGGGTTGAGCTACAATGAGCAGTTCTTC. The encoded protein is CAWSVGGGLSYNEQFF.

CDR3 coding DNA: TGCGCCAGCAGCCCAGCCAGATCAGGGTACTCTGGGGCCAACGTCCTGACTTTC. Protein sequence: CASSPARSGYSGANVLTF. The chain carries TRBV4-1 and TRBJ2-6, with a weak D call TRBD1 (5 bases). V lost 4 bases, J lost 0 bases, and 16 bases lay in between. Germline lookup yields CDR1 MGHRA and CDR2 YSYEKL. CDR3 length equals 18 residues.

The gene calls are TRBV19 and TRBJ1-2; a weak D match, TRBD1 (5 bases). In germline, CDR1 is LNHDA, CDR2 SQIVND (reference sequence). The V and J ends lost 7 bases and 4 bases respectively, with 16 bases between them. The CDR3 loop spans 14 amino acids. The CDR3 is CASTWTLGAYGYTF. CDR3 coding DNA: TGTGCCAGTACCTGGACATTGGGAGCCTATGGCTACACCTTC.

The V and J genes are TRBV25-1 and TRBJ1-6; possible D gene TRBD1, 5 bases. There are 16 residues in the CDR3. Per the germline V gene, CDR1 is MGHDK and CDR2 is SYGVNS. V gave up 2 bases and J gave up 5 bases, with 13 bases separating them. The CDR3 is CASSEGGNKNNSPLHF. The DNA for the CDR3 is TGTGCCAGCAGTGAAGGGGGGAATAAAAATAATTCACCCCTCCACTTT.

In its sample, this clonotype was seen once. V gene TRBV5-6 combines with J gene TRBJ2-7; D unclear. CDR3 size: 12 residues. Germline CDR1 and CDR2: SGHDT and YYEEEE. The V and J ends lost 2 bases and 6 bases respectively, with 9 bases between them. This CDR3 reads CASSLDRVEQYF. CDR3 bases: TGTGCCAGCAGCTTAGATCGGGTCGAGCAGTACTTC.

This rearrangement joins TRBV27 to TRBJ1-2; D may be TRBD1 (5 bases). The CDR3 consists of 14 residues. Germline V gene data show CDR1 as MNHEY and CDR2 as SMNVEV (reference sequence). Trimming shortened V by 3 bases and J by 4 bases, and 12 bases separated the two germline ends. CDR3 in DNA: TGTGCCAGCAGTTTCAGAGGGCAGGGCTATGGCTACACCTTC. It yields the protein CASSFRGQGYGYTF.